These T cell receptor beta chains were read from a single sample in a study of T-cell memory formation after mild COVID-19. TCRdb re-called the 5' RACE reads with MiXCR, one entry per CDR3 protein. The sample contains hundreds of thousands of distinct CDR3 sequences, about 15% of which appear only once. Material for sequencing was PBMCs or a T cell subset sorted from them (not recorded which). The receptors shown here come from a man aged 18 to 35 who had mild COVID-19 (a few samples of this study predate the infection). Cell type and time point are not known. CDR3s leave out the opening cysteine and the closing phenylalanine or tryptophan.

12 TRBJ2-5 TRBV29-1 SGTGLAGAETQY
13 TRBJ2-5 TRBV7-8 ASSLTSGAGETQY
10 TRBJ1-1 TRBV6-1 ASTVGPGEAF
11 TRBJ1-5 TRBV7-2 ASSLDPGQPQH
12 TRBJ2-1 TRBV29-1 SVGQGGSYNEQF
11 TRBJ2-3 TRBV20-1 STGPPGTDTQY
13 TRBJ1-5 TRBV6-5 ASSKGLRNNQPQH
13 TRBJ1-2 TRBV5-8 ASSLRDRPISGYT
17 TRBJ2-5 TRBV6-2/TRBV6-3 ASSSSDQRTSSFQETQY
12 TRBJ2-1 TRBV6-2/TRBV6-3 ASSYHNLGNEQF
13 TRBJ1-1 TRBV4-2 ASSYSYRVNTEAF
10 TRBJ2-1 TRBV2 ASLQGFSEQF
12 TRBJ2-5 TRBV3-1 ASSQDLVIETQY
14 TRBJ2-2 TRBV4-3 ASSQMVGQITGELF
14 TRBJ2-7 TRBV5-1 ASSPGLAGGPYEQY
13 TRBJ1-1 TRBV5-1 ASSEGQIMNTEAF
14 TRBJ2-7 TRBV20-1 SANGLAGKTSYEQY
13 TRBJ1-1 TRBV27 ASSSTGITNTEAF
13 TRBJ2-3 TRBV28 ASSLTPSGGDTQY
12 TRBJ2-4 TRBV20-1 SARDSSAKNIQY
13 TRBJ1-1 TRBV7-3 ASSRIRGGGTEAF
13 TRBJ2-3 TRBV7-9 ASSTRLAGGDTQY
16 TRBJ2-4 TRBV12-3/TRBV12-4 ASSPPRRTGGAKNIQY
12 TRBJ1-1 TRBV7-2 ASSLRAQNTEAF
13 TRBJ2-5 TRBV9 ASSPPLADQETQY
14 TRBJ1-1 TRBV5-1 ASSRAGGLENTEAF
10 TRBJ2-3 TRBV2 ASSRRQDTQY
14 TRBJ2-7 TRBV4-1 ASSQDRGGLTYEQY
14 TRBJ1-6 TRBV15 ATSRAFGDRGTSLH
10 TRBJ2-3 TRBV28 ASSSALNTQY
12 TRBJ2-2 TRBV5-4 AYSELAGGPELF
14 TRBJ2-5 TRBV5-1 ASSLLAGPSQETQY
10 TRBJ2-7 TRBV20-1 SASGGALEQY
14 TRBJ2-1 TRBV7-9 ASTDPGVPSYNEQF
12 TRBJ2-5 TRBV5-1 ASSSSRQGGTQY
10 TRBJ1-4 TRBV29-1 SAGPINEKLF
13 TRBJ2-1 TRBV15 ATSSLGLAGEEQF
14 TRBJ2-3 TRBV7-2 ASSLLVAHGTDTQY
13 TRBJ1-3 TRBV20-1 SARGQGISGNTIY
18 TRBJ2-7 TRBV7-9 ASSLALGSGARYLSYEQY
14 TRBJ2-2 TRBV6-6 ASYGVRGTDTGELF
13 TRBJ2-2 TRBV28 ASSVNRGVIGELF
14 TRBJ2-5 TRBV7-8 ASSLGWTGRAETQY
13 TRBJ2-3 TRBV5-1 ASRERADSTDTQY
11 TRBJ2-1 TRBV3-1 ASSQNTGEEQF
11 TRBJ1-3 TRBV9 ASSVEEGNTIY